The rows below give T cell receptor beta chains drawn from one sample of a study of T cells in localized non-small cell lung cancer. Profiling relied on immunoSEQ multiplex PCR, and the TCRdb table lists in-frame clones only, not all of them. The sample carries fewer than 60,000 clones, approximately 80% recorded once. The sample here was peripheral blood, taken before any cancer treatment. These receptors originate from a female donor of 60 years or more with stage II squamous cell lung carcinoma. The CDR3 runs from the conserved cysteine through the conserved F or W. A D gene is named only where the DNA matches it firmly. Not all rows give a size; the values are once, few, many and, for expanded clones, a class.

size: -; D: TRBD2; V: TRBV9; J: TRBJ2-7; DNA: TGTGCCAGCAGCGTAGTAGCGGGGGCCCTCGGCGAGCAGTACTTC; CDR3: CASSVVAGALGEQYF
size: -; D: -; V: TRBV6-6; J: TRBJ1-1; DNA: TGTGCCGGCACCTCCAGGCGTTACACTGAAGCTTTCTTT; CDR3: CAGTSRRYTEAFF
size: -; D: -; V: TRBV4-3; J: TRBJ1-1; DNA: TGCGCCAGCAGCCAAGAAATGACAGGAACTGAAGCTTTCTTT; CDR3: CASSQEMTGTEAFF
size: -; D: -; V: TRBV5-4; J: TRBJ2-2; DNA: TGTGCCAGCAGCTCACCTCACCGGGAAGAGCTGTTTTTT; CDR3: CASSSPHREELFF
size: -; D: -; V: TRBV5-6; J: TRBJ1-2; DNA: TGTGCCAGCAGATTGCGGACCGGGCTGTATTGGGGCTACACCTTC; CDR3: CASRLRTGLYWGYTF
size: -; D: -; V: TRBV5-5; J: TRBJ1-2; DNA: TGTGCCAGCAGCTCCCATGGGGGACGTCTAAACTATGGCTACACCTTC; CDR3: CASSSHGGRLNYGYTF
size: -; D: TRBD1; V: TRBV7-9; J: TRBJ2-3; DNA: TGTGCCAGCAGCCGCGACCCAGGGGGCGTCGGCACAGATACGCAGTATTTT; CDR3: CASSRDPGGVGTDTQYF
size: -; D: TRBD1; V: TRBV2; J: TRBJ1-1; DNA: TGTGCCAGCAGAGATCCGGGACAGCCCTCTTTGAACACTGAAGCTTTCTTT; CDR3: CASRDPGQPSLNTEAFF
size: -; D: TRBD2; V: TRBV11-3; J: TRBJ2-1; DNA: TGTGCCAGCAGCTTAGGCGGGGGGCGCGACAATGAGCAGTTCTTC; CDR3: CASSLGGGRDNEQFF
size: -; D: TRBD1; V: TRBV6-1; J: TRBJ2-6; DNA: TGTGCCAGCAGTGGTAGGAGTTACGGGACAGGGGGGCCTGGGGCCAACGTCCTGACTTTC; CDR3: CASSGRSYGTGGPGANVLTF
size: -; D: -; V: TRBV5-6; J: TRBJ2-1; DNA: TGTGCCAGCAGCCGAGGCTTTAAGAGCTCCTACAATGAGCAGTTCTTC; CDR3: CASSRGFKSSYNEQFF
size: -; D: -; V: TRBV2; J: TRBJ2-5; DNA: TGTGCCAGCAGTCCGAGGGGGATCCAAGAGACCCAGTACTTC; CDR3: CASSPRGIQETQYF
size: -; D: TRBD2; V: TRBV6-6; J: TRBJ2-1; DNA: TGTGCCAGCAGACGCGGGGGTGAGCAGTTCTTC; CDR3: CASRRGGEQFF
size: -; D: -; V: TRBV29-1; J: TRBJ1-2; DNA: TGCAGCGTCAACCGGGGGCCCCTCTATGGCTACACCTTC; CDR3: CSVNRGPLYGYTF
size: -; D: -; V: TRBV6-1; J: TRBJ1-5; DNA: TGTGCCAGCAGTGAGAGGGGACTGAGCAATCAGCCCCAGCATTTT; CDR3: CASSERGLSNQPQHF
size: -; D: -; V: TRBV19; J: TRBJ1-4; DNA: TGTGCCAGTAGTACGAAGGGACGGACGTCTAATGAAAAACTGTTTTTT; CDR3: CASSTKGRTSNEKLFF
size: -; D: -; V: TRBV5-1; J: TRBJ2-5; DNA: TGCGCCAGCAGGCAAAGGACAGAAGAGACCCAGTACTTC; CDR3: CASRQRTEETQYF
size: -; D: TRBD2; V: TRBV11-1; J: TRBJ2-5; DNA: TGTGCCAGCAGCTTACCGGGACTAGGGCCGGAGACCCAGTACTTC; CDR3: CASSLPGLGPETQYF
size: -; D: -; V: TRBV12-5; J: TRBJ2-1; DNA: TGTGCTAGTGGTTACGGCCTCAATGAGCAGTTCTTC; CDR3: CASGYGLNEQFF
size: -; D: TRBD2; V: TRBV7-9; J: TRBJ2-3; DNA: TGTGCCAGCAGCTTAGGTTCGACAGCGGGGACAGATACGCAGTATTTT; CDR3: CASSLGSTAGTDTQYF
size: -; D: -; V: TRBV14; J: TRBJ2-2; DNA: TGTGCCAGCAGCCAAGATTGGAGGTTAGGGGAGCTGTTTTTT; CDR3: CASSQDWRLGELFF
size: -; D: -; V: TRBV7-2; J: TRBJ2-7; DNA: TGTGCCAGCAGCTTAGCCGACGAGCAGTACTTC; CDR3: CASSLADEQYF
size: few; D: -; V: TRBV6-6; J: TRBJ2-1; DNA: TGTGCCAGCAGTTACTCGATGGCCAAAGGGCAGTTCTTC; CDR3: CASSYSMAKGQFF
size: -; D: -; V: TRBV7-3; J: TRBJ2-3; DNA: TGTGCCAGCAGCTTAAAGGGGGGGCTCGCAGATACGCAGTATTTT; CDR3: CASSLKGGLADTQYF
size: -; D: TRBD2; V: TRBV5-4; J: TRBJ2-5; DNA: TGTGCCAGCAGACACCCTGGGACTAGCGGAGTAGAGACCCAGTACTTC; CDR3: CASRHPGTSGVETQYF
size: once; D: -; V: TRBV7-9; J: TRBJ1-1; DNA: TGTGCCAGCAGCTTCACGGGGCAGGGCGATGAAGCTTTCTTT; CDR3: CASSFTGQGDEAFF
size: -; D: -; V: TRBV19; J: TRBJ1-6; DNA: TGTGCCAGTAGTATAGATATATCCAATTCACCCCTCCACTTT; CDR3: CASSIDISNSPLHF
size: few; D: -; V: TRBV5-1; J: TRBJ2-7; DNA: TGCGCCAGCAGCTTGGGCCGATACCCCTACGAGCAGTACTTC; CDR3: CASSLGRYPYEQYF
size: -; D: -; V: TRBV6-1; J: TRBJ1-1; DNA: TGTGCCAGCAGTGAGGTCCCCAGGGGACGAACTGAAGCTTTCTTT; CDR3: CASSEVPRGRTEAFF
size: -; D: TRBD1; V: TRBV19; J: TRBJ1-1; DNA: TGTGCCAGTAGGAAAGACAGGGGTACACCAGCTTTCTTT; CDR3: CASRKDRGTPAFF
size: -; D: -; V: TRBV20-1; J: TRBJ1-4; DNA: TGCAGTGCCTTACAAGAAAAACTGTTTTTT; CDR3: CSALQEKLFF
size: -; D: -; V: TRBV6-6; J: TRBJ2-1; DNA: TGTGCCAGCAGTTGGTCACCCGCCTACAATGAGCAGTTCTTC; CDR3: CASSWSPAYNEQFF
size: -; D: TRBD2; V: TRBV5-1; J: TRBJ2-2; DNA: TGCGCCAGCAGGACCGGGACCACCGGGAGGGGGGAGCTGTTTTTT; CDR3: CASRTGTTGRGELFF
size: few; D: -; V: TRBV9; J: TRBJ1-2; DNA: TGTGCCAGCAGCCCAGGTGGGACACTAGGTGGGGGCTATGGCTACACCTTC; CDR3: CASSPGGTLGGGYGYTF
size: -; D: -; V: TRBV5-4; J: TRBJ2-7; DNA: TGTGCCAGCAGCGTGGACAGAAGTGGTCTCTACGAGCAGTACTTC; CDR3: CASSVDRSGLYEQYF
size: -; D: -; V: TRBV7-9; J: TRBJ1-1; DNA: TGTGCCAGCAGCCCAACTAACACTGAAGCTTTCTTT; CDR3: CASSPTNTEAFF
size: -; D: -; V: TRBV11-2; J: TRBJ1-4; DNA: TGTGCCAGCAGCTTAAGCAACAGGGAGAATGAAAAACTGTTTTTT; CDR3: CASSLSNRENEKLFF
size: -; D: -; V: TRBV4-3; J: TRBJ1-3; DNA: TGCGCCAGCAGCCAAGCTCCCCCGGGGGGGGATGAATACACCATATATTTT; CDR3: CASSQAPPGGDEYTIYF
size: -; D: -; V: TRBV7-3; J: TRBJ2-3; DNA: TGTGCCAGCAGCCCCTCCCTCACAGATACGCAGTATTTT; CDR3: CASSPSLTDTQYF
size: -; D: -; V: TRBV28; J: TRBJ1-4; DNA: TGTGCCAGCAGCCTAGGGCCAGGGGCTGGTGAAAAACTGTTTTTT; CDR3: CASSLGPGAGEKLFF
size: -; D: -; V: TRBV6-1; J: TRBJ1-1; DNA: TGTGCCAGCAGTGAAGGCGGGGGCGCGAATGAAGCTTTCTTT; CDR3: CASSEGGGANEAFF
size: -; D: -; V: TRBV25-1; J: TRBJ2-1; DNA: TGTGCCAGCAGCCTCGCCGGGACCGAGATTAGGTTCTTC; CDR3: CASSLAGTEIRFF
size: few; D: -; V: TRBV10-1; J: TRBJ1-1; DNA: TGCGCCAGCAGTGAACAGGGGAACACTGAAGCTTTCTTT; CDR3: CASSEQGNTEAFF
size: -; D: -; V: TRBV6-4; J: TRBJ2-1; DNA: TGTGCCAGCAGTGAGACAGCCTACAATGAGCAGTTCTTC; CDR3: CASSETAYNEQFF
size: -; D: -; V: TRBV2; J: TRBJ2-2; DNA: TGTGCCAGCAGTGAAAGGGCCTCCCGCAACACCGGGGAGCTGTTTTTT; CDR3: CASSERASRNTGELFF
size: -; D: -; V: TRBV5-6; J: TRBJ1-2; DNA: TGTGCCAGCAGCCCTCCCAGACAGTCCTATGGCTACACCTTC; CDR3: CASSPPRQSYGYTF
size: -; D: -; V: TRBV6-5; J: TRBJ2-5; DNA: TGTGCCAGCAGTGGGTCGGGGGGCGGGCAAGAGACCCAGTACTTC; CDR3: CASSGSGGGQETQYF
size: -; D: -; V: TRBV4-1; J: TRBJ1-3; DNA: TGCGCCAGCAGCCAAATACAGGGACCCGGAAACACCATATATTTT; CDR3: CASSQIQGPGNTIYF
size: -; D: -; V: TRBV18; J: TRBJ2-3; DNA: TGTGCCAGCTCACCTCTAACGGGTGGGGTAGGCACAGATACGCAGTATTTT; CDR3: CASSPLTGGVGTDTQYF
size: -; D: TRBD1; V: TRBV5-5; J: TRBJ1-6; DNA: TGTGCCAGCACGACGACAGGGACAAATTCACCCCTCCACTTT; CDR3: CASTTTGTNSPLHF
size: -; D: TRBD1; V: TRBV27; J: TRBJ2-5; DNA: TGTGCCAGCAGTCGCGGGACAGGGGAAGAGACCCAGTACTTC; CDR3: CASSRGTGEETQYF